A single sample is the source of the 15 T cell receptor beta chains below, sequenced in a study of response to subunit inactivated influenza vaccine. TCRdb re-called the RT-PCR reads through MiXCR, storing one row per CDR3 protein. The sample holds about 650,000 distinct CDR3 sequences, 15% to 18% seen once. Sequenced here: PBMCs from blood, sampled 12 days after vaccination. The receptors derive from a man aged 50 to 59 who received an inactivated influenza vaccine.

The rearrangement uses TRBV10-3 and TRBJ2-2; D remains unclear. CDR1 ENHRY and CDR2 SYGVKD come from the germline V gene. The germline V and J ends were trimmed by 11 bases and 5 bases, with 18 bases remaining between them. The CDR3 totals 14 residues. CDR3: CASGPLPETGELFF. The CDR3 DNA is TGTGCCTCCGGACCCTTGCCAGAGACCGGGGAGCTGTTTTTT.

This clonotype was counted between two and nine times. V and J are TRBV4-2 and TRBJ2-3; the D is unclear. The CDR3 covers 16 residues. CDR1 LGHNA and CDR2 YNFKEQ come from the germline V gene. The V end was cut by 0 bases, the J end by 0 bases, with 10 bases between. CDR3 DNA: TGTGCCAGCAGCCAAGACTGGGAATTTAGCACAGATACGCAGTATTTT. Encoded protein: CASSQDWEFSTDTQYF.

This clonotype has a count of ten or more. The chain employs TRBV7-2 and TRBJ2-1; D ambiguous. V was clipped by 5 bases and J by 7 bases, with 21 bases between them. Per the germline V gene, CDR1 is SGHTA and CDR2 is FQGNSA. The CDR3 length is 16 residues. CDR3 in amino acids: CASSPPGPLDGNEQFF. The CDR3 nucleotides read TGTGCCAGCAGCCCCCCAGGCCCGCTTGACGGAAATGAGCAGTTCTTC.

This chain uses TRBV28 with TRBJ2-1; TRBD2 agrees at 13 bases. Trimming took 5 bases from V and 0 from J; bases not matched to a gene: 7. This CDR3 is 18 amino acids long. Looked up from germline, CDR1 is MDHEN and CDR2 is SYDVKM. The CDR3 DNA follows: TGTGCCAGCAGTCCTGGGACTAGCGGGATTTTCTCCTACAATGAGCAGTTCTTC. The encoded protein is CASSPGTSGIFSYNEQFF.

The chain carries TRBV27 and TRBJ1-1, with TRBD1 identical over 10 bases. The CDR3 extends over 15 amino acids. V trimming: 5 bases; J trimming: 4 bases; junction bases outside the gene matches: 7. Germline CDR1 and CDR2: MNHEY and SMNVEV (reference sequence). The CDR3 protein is CASSGDRGWSTEAFF. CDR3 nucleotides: TGTGCCAGCAGTGGGGACAGGGGTTGGAGCACTGAAGCTTTCTTT.

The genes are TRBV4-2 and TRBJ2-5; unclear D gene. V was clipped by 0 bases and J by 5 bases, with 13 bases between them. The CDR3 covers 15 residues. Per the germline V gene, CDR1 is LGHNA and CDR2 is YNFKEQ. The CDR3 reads CASSQEEYRWETQYF. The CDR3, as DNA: TGTGCCAGCAGCCAAGAAGAATACCGGTGGGAGACCCAGTACTTC.

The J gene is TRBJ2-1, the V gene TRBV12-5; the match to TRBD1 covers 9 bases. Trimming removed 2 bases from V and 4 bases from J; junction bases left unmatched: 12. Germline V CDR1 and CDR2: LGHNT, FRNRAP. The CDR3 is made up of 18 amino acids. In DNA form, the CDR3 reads TGTGCTAGTGGTTTGCCCAGAAACGGGACAGGGCGATACAATGAGCAGTTCTTC. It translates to CASGLPRNGTGRYNEQFF.

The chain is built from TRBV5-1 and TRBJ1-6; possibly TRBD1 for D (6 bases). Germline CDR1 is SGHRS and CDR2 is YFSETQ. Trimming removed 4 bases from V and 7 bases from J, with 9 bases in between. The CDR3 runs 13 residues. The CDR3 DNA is TGCGCCAGCAGCATAGGACAGAATTCACCCCTCCACTTT. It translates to CASSIGQNSPLHF.

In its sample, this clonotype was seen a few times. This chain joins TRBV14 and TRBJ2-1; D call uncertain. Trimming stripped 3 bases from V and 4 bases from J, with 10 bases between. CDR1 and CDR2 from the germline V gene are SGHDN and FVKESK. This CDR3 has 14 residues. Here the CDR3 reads CASSQGNLYNEQFF. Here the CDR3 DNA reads TGTGCCAGCAGCCAGGGGAATCTTTACAATGAGCAGTTCTTC. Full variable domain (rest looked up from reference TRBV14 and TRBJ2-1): EAGVTQFPSHSVIEKGQTVTLRCDPISGHDNLYWYRRVMGKEIKFLLHFVKESKQDESGMPNNRFLAERTGGTYSTLKVQPAELEDSGVYFCASSQGNLYNEQFFGPGTRLTVL.

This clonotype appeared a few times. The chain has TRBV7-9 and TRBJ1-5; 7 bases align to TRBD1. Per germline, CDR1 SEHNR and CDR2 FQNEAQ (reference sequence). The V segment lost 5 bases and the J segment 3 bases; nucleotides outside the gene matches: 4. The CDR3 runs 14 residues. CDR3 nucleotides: TGTGCCAGCAGCGACAGGGACTACAATCAGCCCCAGCATTTT. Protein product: CASSDRDYNQPQHF.

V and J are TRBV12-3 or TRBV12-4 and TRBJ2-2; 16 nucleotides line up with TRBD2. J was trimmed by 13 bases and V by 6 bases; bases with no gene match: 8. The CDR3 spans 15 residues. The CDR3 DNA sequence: TGTGCCAGCAGCCAGGGACTAGCGGGGGGGGGGCGGCTGTTTTTT. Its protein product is CASSQGLAGGGRLFF.

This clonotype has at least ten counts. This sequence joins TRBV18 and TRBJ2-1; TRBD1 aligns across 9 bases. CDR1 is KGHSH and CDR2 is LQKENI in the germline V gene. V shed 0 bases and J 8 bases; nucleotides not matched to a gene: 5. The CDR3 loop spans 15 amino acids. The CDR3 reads CASSPPRDRVDEQFF. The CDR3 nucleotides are TGTGCCAGCTCACCACCTAGGGACAGGGTCGATGAGCAGTTCTTC.

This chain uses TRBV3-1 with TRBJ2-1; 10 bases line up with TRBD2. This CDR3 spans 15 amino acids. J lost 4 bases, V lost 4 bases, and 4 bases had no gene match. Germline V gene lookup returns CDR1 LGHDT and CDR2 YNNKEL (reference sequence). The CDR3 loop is CASSLLAGKYNEQFF. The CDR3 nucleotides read TGTGCCAGCAGCCTACTAGCGGGGAAGTACAATGAGCAGTTCTTC.

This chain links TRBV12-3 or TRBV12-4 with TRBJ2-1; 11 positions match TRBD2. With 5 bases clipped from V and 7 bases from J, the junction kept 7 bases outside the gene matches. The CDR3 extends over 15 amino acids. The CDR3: CASSRTSGLRNEQFF. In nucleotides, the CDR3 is TGTGCCAGCAGTAGGACTAGCGGGCTACGGAATGAGCAGTTCTTC.

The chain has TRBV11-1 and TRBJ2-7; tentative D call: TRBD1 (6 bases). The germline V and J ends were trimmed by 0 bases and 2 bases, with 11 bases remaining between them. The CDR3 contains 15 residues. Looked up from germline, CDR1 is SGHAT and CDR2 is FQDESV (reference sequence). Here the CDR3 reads CASSLASRGTYEQYF. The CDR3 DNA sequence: TGTGCCAGCAGCTTAGCGTCCAGGGGCACCTACGAGCAGTACTTC.